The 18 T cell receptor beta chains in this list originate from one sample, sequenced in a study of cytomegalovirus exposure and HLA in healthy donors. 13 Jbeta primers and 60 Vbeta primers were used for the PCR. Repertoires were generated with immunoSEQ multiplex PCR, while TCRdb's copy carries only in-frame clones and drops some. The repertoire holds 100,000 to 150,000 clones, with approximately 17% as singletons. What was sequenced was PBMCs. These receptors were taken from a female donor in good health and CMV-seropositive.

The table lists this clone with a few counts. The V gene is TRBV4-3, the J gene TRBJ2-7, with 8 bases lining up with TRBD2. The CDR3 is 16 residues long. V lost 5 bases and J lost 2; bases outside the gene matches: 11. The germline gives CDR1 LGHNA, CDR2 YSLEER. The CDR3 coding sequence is TGCGCCAGCAGCGGGGGAGCGGGAGACCCTCCCTACGAGCAGTACTTC. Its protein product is CASSGGAGDPPYEQYF.

CDR3 in amino acids: CASSLNRGNNSPLHF. CDR3 DNA: TGTGCCAGCAGCCTGAACAGGGGTAATAATTCACCCCTCCACTTT. V usage is TRBV27 and J usage is TRBJ1-6; 7 bases map to TRBD1. Germline V gene lookup returns CDR1 MNHEY and CDR2 SMNVEV (reference sequence). The CDR3 has 15 amino acids. Trimming cost V 6 bases and J 5 bases; bases outside gene matches: 7.

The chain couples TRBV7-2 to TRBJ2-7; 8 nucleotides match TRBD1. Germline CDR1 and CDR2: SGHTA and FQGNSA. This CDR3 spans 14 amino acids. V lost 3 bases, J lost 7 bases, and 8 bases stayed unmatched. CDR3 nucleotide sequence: TGTGCCAGCAGCTTGGGACAGGCCCGGTGGGAGCAGTACTTC. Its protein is CASSLGQARWEQYF.

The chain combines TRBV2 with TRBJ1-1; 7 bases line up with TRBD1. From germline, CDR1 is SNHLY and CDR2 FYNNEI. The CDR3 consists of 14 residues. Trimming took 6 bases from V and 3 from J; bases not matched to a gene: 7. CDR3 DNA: TGTGCCAGCAGAAAGGGGACAGAAGACACTGAAGCTTTCTTT. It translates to CASRKGTEDTEAFF.

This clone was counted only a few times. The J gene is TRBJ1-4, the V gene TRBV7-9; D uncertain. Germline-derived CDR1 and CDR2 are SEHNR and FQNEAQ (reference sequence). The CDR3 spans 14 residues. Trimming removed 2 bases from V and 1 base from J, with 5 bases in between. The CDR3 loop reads CASSLSGTNEKLFF. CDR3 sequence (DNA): TGTGCCAGCAGCTTATCGGGAACTAATGAAAAACTGTTTTTT.

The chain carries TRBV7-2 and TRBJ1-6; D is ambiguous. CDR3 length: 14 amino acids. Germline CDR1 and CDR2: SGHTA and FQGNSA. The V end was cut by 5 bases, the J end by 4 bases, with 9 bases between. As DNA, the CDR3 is TGTGCCAGCAGCGTCCCACGGTATAATTCACCCCTCCACTTT. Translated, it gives CASSVPRYNSPLHF.

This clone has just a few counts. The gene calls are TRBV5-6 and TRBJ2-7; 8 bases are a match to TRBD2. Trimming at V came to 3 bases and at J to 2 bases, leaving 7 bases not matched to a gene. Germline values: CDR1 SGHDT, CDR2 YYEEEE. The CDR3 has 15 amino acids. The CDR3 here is CASSSRLALAYEQYF. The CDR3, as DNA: TGTGCCAGCAGCTCCCGACTAGCGTTGGCCTACGAGCAGTACTTC.

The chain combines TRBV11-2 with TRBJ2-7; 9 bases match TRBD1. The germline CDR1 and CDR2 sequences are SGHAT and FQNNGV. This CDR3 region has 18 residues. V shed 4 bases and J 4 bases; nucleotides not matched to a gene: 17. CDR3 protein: CASSSSGTGRPDSYEQYF. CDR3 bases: TGTGCCAGCAGCTCATCCGGGACAGGGCGGCCTGATTCGTACGAGCAGTACTTC.

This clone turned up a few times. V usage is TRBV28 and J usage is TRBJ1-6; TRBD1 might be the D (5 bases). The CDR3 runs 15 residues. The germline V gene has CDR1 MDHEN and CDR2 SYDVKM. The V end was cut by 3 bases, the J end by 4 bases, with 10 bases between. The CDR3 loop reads CASSFRQNYNSPLHF. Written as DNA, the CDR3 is TGTGCCAGCAGTTTTCGACAGAATTATAATTCACCCCTCCACTTT.

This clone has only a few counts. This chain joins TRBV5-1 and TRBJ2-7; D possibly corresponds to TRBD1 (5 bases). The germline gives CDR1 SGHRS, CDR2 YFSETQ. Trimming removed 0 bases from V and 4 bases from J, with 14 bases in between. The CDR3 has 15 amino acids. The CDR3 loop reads CASSLGLLHRYEQYF. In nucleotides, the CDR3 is TGCGCCAGCAGCTTGGGACTCCTCCACAGGTACGAGCAGTACTTC.

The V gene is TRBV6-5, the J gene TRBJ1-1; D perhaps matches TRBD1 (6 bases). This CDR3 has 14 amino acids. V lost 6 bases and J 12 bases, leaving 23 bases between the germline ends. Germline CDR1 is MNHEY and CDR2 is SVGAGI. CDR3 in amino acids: CASSHRQAPAKTFF. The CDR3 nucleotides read TGTGCCAGCAGCCACAGACAGGCCCCCGCCAAGACTTTCTTT.

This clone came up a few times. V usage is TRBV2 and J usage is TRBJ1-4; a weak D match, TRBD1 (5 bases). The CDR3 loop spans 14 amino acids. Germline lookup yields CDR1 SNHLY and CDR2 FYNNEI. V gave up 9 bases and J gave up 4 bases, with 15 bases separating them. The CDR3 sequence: CASFPGRGNEKLFF. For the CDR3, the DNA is TGTGCCAGTTTTCCCGGGAGGGGTAATGAAAAACTGTTTTTT. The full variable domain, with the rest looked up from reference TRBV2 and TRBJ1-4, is EPEVTQTPSHQVTQMGQEVILRCVPISNHLYFYWYRQILGQKVEFLVSFYNNEISEKSEIFDDQFSVERPDGSNFTLKIRSTKLEDSAMYFCASFPGRGNEKLFFGSGTQLSVL.

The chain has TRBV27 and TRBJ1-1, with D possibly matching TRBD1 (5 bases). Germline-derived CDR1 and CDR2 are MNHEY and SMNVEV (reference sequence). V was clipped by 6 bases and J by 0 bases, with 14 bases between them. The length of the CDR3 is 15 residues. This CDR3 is CASSHYSRVNTEAFF. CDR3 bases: TGTGCCAGCAGCCACTACTCCAGGGTGAACACTGAAGCTTTCTTT.

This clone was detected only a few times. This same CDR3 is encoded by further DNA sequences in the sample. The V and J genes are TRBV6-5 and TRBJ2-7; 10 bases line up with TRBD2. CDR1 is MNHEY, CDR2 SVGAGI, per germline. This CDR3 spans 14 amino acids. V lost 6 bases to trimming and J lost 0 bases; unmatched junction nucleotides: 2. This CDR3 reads CASSRLAGSYEQYF. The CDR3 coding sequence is TGTGCCAGCAGCAGACTAGCGGGCTCCTACGAGCAGTACTTC.

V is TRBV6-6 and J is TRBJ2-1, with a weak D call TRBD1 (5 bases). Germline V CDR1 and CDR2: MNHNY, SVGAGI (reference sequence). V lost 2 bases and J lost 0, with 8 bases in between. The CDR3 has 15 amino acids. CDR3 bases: TGTGCCAGCAGTTACGGGGCTAGCTCCTACAATGAGCAGTTCTTC. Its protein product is CASSYGASSYNEQFF.

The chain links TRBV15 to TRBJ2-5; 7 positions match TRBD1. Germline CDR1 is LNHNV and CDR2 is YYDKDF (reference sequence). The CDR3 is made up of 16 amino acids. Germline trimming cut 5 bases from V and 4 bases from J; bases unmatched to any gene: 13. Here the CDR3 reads CATSPTPPGTVETQYF. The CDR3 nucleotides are TGTGCCACCAGCCCCACCCCTCCCGGGACAGTAGAGACCCAGTACTTC.

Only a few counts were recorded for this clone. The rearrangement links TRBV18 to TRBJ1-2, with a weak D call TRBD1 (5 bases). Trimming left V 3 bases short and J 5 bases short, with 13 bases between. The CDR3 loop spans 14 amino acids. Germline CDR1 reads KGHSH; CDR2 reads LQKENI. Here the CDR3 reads CASSPGREAYGYTF. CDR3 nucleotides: TGTGCCAGCTCACCCGGCAGGGAGGCGTATGGCTACACCTTC.

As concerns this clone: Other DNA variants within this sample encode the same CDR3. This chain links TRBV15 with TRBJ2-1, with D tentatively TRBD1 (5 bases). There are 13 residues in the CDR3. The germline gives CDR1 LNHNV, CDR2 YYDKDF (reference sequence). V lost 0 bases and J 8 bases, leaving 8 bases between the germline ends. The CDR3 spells CATSRDSGHEQFF. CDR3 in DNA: TGTGCCACCAGCAGAGATTCAGGGCATGAGCAGTTCTTC.